This T cell receptor beta chain was sequenced during a study of patients and donors after allogeneic stem cell transplantation. Germline V gene sequence: CDR1 DFQATT, CDR2 SNEGSKA (reference sequence). The CDR3 has 14 residues. V lost 1 base and J lost 2; bases outside the gene matches: 2. TCRdb ran MiXCR on the RT-PCR reads and lists one entry per CDR3 protein. Of about a million distinct CDR3 sequences listed, around 17% were seen once; the top ten hold around 6%. This clonotype occurred a few times. The V gene is TRBV20-1, the J gene TRBJ1-3; 7 nucleotides align to TRBD1. The clonotype comes from a human donor who was either an allogeneic HSCT recipient or a stem cell or donor lymphocyte infusion donor (not recorded which). It is not recorded whose cells these are; they may come from a transplant donor. The source material was blood, either unsorted or a sorted T cell fraction (not recorded which). CDR3 amino acids: CSARAGGPGNTIYF. In DNA, the CDR3 is TGCAGTGCTAGAGCAGGGGGACCTGGAAACACCATATATTTT.